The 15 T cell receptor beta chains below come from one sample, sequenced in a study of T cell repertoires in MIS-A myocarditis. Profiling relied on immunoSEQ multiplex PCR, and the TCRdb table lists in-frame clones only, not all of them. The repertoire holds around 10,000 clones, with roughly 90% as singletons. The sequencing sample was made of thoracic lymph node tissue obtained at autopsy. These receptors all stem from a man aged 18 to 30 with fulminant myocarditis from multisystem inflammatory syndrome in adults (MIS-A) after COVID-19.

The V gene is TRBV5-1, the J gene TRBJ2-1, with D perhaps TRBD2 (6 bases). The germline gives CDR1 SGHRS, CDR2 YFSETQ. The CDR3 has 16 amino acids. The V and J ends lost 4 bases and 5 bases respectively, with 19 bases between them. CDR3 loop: CASSLRPGEGHNEQFF. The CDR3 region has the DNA TGCGCCAGCAGCCTCCGCCCGGGAGAGGGGCACAATGAGCAGTTCTTC.

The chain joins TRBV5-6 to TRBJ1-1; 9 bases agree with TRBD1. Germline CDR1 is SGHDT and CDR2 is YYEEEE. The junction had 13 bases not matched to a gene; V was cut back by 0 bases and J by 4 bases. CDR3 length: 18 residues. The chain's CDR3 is CASSLVRGTGSRSTEAFF. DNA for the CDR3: TGTGCCAGCAGCTTGGTACGGGGGACAGGGTCGAGGAGCACTGAAGCTTTCTTT.

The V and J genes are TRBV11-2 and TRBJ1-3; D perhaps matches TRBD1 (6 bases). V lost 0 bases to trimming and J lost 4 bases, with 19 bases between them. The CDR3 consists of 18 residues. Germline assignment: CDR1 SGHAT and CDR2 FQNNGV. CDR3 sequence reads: CASSLDPPVGAWGNTIYF. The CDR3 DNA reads TGTGCCAGCAGCTTAGATCCGCCAGTGGGGGCCTGGGGAAACACCATATATTTT.

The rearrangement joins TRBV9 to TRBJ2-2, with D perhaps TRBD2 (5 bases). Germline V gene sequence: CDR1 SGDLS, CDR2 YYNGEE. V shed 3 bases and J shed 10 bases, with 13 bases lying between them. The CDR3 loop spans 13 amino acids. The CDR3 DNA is TGTGCCAGCAGCGCGAGATGGGAGTCGGAGCTGTTTTTT. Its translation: CASSARWESELFF.

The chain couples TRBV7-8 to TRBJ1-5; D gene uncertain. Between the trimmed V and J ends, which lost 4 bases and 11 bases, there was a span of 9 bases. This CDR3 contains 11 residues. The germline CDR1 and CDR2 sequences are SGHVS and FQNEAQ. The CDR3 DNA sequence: TGTGCCAGCAGCTCCGGAAGGGCCCAGCATTTT. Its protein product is CASSSGRAQHF.

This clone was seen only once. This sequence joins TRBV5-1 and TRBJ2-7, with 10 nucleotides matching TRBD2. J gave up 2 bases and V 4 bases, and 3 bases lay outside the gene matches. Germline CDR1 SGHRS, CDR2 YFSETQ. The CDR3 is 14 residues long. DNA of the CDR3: TGCGCCAGCAGCGGGGGACTAGCGCCCTACGAGCAGTACTTC. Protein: CASSGGLAPYEQYF.

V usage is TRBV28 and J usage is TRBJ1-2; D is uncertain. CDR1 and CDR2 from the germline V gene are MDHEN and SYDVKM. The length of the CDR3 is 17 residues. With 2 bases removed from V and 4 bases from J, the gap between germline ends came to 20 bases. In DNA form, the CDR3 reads TGTGCCAGCAGTTTAAGGAGCGGCGGACCGCGGTCCTATGGCTACACCTTC. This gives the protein CASSLRSGGPRSYGYTF.

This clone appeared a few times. The CDR3 nucleotides read TGCAGTGCTAGGGGGTACACTGAAGCTTTCTTT. This encodes CSARGYTEAFF. J is TRBJ1-1 and V is TRBV20-1; D gene ambiguous. The CDR3 sequence is 11 residues long. CDR1 DFQATT and CDR2 SNEGSKA come from the germline V gene (reference sequence). V was clipped by 3 bases and J by 3 bases, with 5 bases between them.

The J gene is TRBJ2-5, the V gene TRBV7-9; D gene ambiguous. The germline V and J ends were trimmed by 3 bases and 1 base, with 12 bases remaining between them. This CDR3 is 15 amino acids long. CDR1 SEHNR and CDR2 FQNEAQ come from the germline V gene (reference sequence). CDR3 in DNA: TGTGCCAGCAGCTTCCTCAGCAGGAGCCAAGAGACCCAGTACTTC. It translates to CASSFLSRSQETQYF.

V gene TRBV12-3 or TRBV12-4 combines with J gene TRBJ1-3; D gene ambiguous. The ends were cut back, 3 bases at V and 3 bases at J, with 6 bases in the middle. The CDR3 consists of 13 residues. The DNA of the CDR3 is TGTGCCAGCAGTTTTGGAGATGGAAACACCATATATTTT. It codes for CASSFGDGNTIYF.

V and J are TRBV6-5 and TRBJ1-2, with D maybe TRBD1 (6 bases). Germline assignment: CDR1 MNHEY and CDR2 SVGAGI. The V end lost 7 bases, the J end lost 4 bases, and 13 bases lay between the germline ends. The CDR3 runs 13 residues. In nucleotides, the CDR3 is TGTGCCAGCACTAGGGCAGGGGCCTATGGCTACACCTTC. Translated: CASTRAGAYGYTF.

As DNA, the CDR3 is TGTGCCAGCAGCCGTCGAAAGGGACGCAATCAGCCCCAGCATTTT. Translated, it gives CASSRRKGRNQPQHF. The rearrangement joins TRBV7-8 to TRBJ1-5; tentatively, D is TRBD1 (5 bases). V was cut by 5 bases and J by 2 bases, with 13 bases left in between. CDR3 size: 15 residues. Germline V CDR1 and CDR2: SGHVS, FQNEAQ.

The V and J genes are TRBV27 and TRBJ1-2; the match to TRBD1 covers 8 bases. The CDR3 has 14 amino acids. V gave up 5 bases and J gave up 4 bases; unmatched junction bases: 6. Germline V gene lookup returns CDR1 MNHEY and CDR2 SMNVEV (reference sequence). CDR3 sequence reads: CASSPRTGFYGYTF. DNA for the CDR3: TGTGCCAGCAGTCCCCGGACAGGGTTCTATGGCTACACCTTC.

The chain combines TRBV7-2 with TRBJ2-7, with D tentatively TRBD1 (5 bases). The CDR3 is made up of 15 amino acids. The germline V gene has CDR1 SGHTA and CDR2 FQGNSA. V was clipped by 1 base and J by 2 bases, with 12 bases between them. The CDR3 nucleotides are TGTGCCAGCAGCTTAGGGCGGCAGGGCACCTACGAGCAGTACTTC. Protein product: CASSLGRQGTYEQYF.

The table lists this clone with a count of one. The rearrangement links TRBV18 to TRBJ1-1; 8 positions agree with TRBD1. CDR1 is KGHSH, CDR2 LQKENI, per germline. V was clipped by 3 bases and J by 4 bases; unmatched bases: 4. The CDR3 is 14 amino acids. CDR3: CASSPDRGGTEAFF. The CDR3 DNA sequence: TGTGCCAGCTCACCCGACAGGGGAGGCACTGAAGCTTTCTTT.